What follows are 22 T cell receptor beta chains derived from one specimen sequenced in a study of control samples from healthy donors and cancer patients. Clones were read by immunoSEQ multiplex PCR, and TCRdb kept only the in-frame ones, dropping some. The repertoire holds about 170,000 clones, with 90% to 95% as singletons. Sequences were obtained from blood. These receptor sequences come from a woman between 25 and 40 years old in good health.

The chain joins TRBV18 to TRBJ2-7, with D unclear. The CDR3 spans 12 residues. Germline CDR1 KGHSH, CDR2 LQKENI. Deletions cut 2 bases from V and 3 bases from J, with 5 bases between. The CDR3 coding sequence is TGTGCCAGCTCACCAGAAGGCTACGAGCAGTACTTC. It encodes CASSPEGYEQYF.

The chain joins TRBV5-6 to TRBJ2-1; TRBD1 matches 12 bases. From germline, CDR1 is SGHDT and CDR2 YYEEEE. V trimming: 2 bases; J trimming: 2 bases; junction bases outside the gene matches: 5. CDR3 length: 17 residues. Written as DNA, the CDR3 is TGTGCCAGCAGCTTAACCGGGACAGGGGGCGCCTACAATGAGCAGTTCTTC. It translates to CASSLTGTGGAYNEQFF.

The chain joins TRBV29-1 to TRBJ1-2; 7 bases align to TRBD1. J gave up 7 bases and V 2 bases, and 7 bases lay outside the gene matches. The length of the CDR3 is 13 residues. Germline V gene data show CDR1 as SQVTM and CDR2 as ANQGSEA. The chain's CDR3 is CSVEHRGYSGYTF. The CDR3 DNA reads TGCAGCGTTGAACACAGGGGTTACTCTGGCTACACCTTC.

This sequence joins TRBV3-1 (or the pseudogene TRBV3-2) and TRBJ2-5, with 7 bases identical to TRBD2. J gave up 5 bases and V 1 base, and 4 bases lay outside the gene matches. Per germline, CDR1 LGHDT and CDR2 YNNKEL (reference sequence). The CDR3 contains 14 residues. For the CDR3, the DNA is TGTGCCAGCAGCCAAGTCTCCGGGGGGGAGACCCAGTACTTC. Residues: CASSQVSGGETQYF.

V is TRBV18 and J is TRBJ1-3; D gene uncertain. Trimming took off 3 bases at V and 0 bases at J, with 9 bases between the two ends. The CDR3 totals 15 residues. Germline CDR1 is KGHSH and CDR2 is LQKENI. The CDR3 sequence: CASSPDGSSGNTIYF. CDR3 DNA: TGTGCCAGCTCACCCGACGGTTCCTCTGGAAACACCATATATTTT.

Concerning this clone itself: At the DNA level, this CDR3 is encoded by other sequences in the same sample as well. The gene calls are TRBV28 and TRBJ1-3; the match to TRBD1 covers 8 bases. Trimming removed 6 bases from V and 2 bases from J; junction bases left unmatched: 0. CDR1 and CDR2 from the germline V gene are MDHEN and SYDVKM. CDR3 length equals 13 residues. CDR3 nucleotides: TGTGCCAGCAGGACAGGGGCTGGAAACACCATATATTTT. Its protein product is CASRTGAGNTIYF.

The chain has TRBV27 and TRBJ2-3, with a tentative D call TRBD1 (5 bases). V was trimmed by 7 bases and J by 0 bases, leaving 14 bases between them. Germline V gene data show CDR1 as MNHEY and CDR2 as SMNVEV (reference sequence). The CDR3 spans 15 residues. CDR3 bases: TGTGCCAGCAAGGACATCCCAACTAGCACAGATACGCAGTATTTT. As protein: CASKDIPTSTDTQYF.

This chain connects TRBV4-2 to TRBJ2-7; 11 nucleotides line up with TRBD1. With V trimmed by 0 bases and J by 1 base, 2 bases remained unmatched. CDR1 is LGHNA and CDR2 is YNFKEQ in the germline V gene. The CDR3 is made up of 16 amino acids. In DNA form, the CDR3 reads TGTGCCAGCAGCCAAGACGGGACAGGGGGATCCTACGAGCAGTACTTC. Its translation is CASSQDGTGGSYEQYF.

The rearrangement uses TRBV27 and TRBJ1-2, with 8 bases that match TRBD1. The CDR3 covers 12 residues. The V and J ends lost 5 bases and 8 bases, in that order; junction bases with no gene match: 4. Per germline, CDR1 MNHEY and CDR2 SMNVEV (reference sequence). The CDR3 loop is CASSATGVGYTF. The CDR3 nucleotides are TGTGCCAGCAGTGCGACAGGGGTCGGCTACACCTTC.

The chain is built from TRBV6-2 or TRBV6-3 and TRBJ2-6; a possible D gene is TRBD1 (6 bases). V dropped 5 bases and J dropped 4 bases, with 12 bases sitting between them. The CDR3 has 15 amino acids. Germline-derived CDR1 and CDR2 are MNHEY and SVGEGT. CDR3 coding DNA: TGTGCCAGCAGTCACCAGGGGTCCGGGGCCAACGTCCTGACTTTC. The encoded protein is CASSHQGSGANVLTF.

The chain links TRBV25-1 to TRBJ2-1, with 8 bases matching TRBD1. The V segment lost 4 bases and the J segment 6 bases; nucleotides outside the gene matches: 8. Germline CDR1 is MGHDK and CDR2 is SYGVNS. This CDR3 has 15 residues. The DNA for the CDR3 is TGTGCCAGCAGTGTACCGGGACAGGTCCTCAATGAGCAGTTCTTC. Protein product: CASSVPGQVLNEQFF.

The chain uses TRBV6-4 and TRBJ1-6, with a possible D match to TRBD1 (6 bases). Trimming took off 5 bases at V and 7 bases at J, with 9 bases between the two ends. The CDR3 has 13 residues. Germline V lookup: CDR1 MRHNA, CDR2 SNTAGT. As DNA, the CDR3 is TGTGCCAGCAGTCGGCAGGGGAATTCACCCCTCCACTTT. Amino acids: CASSRQGNSPLHF.

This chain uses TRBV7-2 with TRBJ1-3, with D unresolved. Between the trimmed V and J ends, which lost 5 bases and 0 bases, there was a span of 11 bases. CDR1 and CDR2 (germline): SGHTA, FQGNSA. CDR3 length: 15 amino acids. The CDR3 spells CASSEPTGSGNTIYF. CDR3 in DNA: TGTGCCAGCAGCGAACCGACGGGCTCTGGAAACACCATATATTTT.

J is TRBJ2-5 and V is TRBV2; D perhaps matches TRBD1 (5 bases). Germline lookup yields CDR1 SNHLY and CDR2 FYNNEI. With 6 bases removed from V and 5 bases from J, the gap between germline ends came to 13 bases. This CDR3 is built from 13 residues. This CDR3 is CASRGTGRETQYF. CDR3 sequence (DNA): TGTGCCAGCAGGGGAACAGGACGGGAGACCCAGTACTTC.

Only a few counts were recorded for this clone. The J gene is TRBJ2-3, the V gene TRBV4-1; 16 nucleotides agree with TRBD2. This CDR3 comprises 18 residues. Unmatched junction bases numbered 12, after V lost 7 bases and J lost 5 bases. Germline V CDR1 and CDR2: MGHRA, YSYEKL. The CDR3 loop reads CASKEPGTSGRGGDTQYF. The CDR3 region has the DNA TGCGCCAGCAAAGAGCCCGGGACTAGCGGGAGGGGGGGAGATACGCAGTATTTT.

The CDR3 protein is CATSEAGTAVSNQPQHF. CDR3 DNA: TGTGCCACCAGTGAGGCCGGGACAGCCGTAAGCAATCAGCCCCAGCATTTT. The chain joins TRBV24-1 to TRBJ1-5; 7 nucleotides agree with TRBD1. V lost 4 bases and J lost 1; bases outside the gene matches: 9. The CDR3 loop spans 17 amino acids. Germline lookup yields CDR1 KGHDR and CDR2 SFDVKD.

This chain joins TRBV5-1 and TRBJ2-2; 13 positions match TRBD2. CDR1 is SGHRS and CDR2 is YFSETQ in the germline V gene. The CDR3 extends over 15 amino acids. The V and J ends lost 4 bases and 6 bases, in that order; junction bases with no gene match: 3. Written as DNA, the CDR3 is TGCGCCAGCAGCGCGACTAGCGGGGGGTCCGGGGAGCTGTTTTTT. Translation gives CASSATSGGSGELFF.

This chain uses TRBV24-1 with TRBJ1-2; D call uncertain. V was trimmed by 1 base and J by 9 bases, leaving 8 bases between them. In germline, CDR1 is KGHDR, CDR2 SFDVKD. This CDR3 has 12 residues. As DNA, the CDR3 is TGTGCCACCAGTGATTTCGAAGGTCGCTACACCTTC. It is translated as CATSDFEGRYTF.

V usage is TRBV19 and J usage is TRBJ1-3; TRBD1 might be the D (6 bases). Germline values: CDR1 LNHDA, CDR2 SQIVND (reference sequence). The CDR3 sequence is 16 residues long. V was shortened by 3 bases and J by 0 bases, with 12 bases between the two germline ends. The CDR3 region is CASSIGEDSSGNTIYF. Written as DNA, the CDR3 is TGTGCCAGTAGTATTGGGGAGGACAGCTCTGGAAACACCATATATTTT.

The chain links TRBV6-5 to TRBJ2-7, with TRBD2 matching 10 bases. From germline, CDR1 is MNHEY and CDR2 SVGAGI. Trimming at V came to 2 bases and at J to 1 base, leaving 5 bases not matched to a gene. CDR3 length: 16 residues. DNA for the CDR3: TGTGCCAGCAGTTACGCCCCTAGCGGGAGATCCTACGAGCAGTACTTC. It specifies CASSYAPSGRSYEQYF.

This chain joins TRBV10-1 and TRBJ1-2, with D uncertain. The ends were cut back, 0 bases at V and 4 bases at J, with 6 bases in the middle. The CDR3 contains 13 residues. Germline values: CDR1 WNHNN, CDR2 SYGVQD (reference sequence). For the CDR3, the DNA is TGCGCCAGCAGTGAGTCGGAGGGCTATGGCTACACCTTC. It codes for CASSESEGYGYTF.

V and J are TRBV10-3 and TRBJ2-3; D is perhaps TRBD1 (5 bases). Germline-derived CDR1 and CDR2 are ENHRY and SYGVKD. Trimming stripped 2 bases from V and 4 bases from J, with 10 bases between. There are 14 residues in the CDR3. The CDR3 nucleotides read TGTGCCATCAGTGAGACAGGAATAGCAGATACGCAGTATTTT. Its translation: CAISETGIADTQYF.